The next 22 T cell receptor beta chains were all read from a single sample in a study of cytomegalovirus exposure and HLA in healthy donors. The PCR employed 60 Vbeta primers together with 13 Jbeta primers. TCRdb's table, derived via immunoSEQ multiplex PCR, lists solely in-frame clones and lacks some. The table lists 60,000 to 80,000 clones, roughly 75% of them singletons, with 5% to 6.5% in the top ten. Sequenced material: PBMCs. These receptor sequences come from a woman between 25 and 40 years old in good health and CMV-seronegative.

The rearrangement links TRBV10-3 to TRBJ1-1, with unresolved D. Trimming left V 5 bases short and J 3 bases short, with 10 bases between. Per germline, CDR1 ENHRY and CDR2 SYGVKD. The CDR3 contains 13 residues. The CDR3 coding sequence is TGTGCCATCAGTTTGACGGGGTACACTGAAGCTTTCTTT. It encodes CAISLTGYTEAFF.

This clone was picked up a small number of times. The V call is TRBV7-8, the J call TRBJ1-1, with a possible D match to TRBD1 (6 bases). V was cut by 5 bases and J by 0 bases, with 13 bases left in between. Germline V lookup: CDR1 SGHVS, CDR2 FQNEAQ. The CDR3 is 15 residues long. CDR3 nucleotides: TGTGCCAGCAGCCCGGGGACACGTATGAACACTGAAGCTTTCTTT. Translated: CASSPGTRMNTEAFF.

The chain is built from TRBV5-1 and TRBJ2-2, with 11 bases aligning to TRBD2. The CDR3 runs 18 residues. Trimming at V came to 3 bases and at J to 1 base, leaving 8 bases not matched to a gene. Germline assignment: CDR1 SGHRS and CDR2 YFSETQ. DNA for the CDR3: TGCGCCAGCAGCTCGGAGCCCACTAGCGGGAGGAACACCGGGGAGCTGTTTTTT. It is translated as CASSSEPTSGRNTGELFF. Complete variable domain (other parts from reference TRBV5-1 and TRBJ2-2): KAGVTQTPRYLIKTRGQQVTLSCSPISGHRSVSWYQQTPGQGLQFLFEYFSETQRNKGNFPGRFSGRQFSNSRSEMNVSTLELGDSALYLCASSSEPTSGRNTGELFFGEGSRLTVL.

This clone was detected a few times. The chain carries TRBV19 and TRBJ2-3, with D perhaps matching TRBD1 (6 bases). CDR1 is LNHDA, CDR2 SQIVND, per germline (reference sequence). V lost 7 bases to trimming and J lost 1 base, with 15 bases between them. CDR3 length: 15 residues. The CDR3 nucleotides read TGTGCCAGTACCCTCAGGGGATATGGCACAGATACGCAGTATTTT. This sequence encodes CASTLRGYGTDTQYF.

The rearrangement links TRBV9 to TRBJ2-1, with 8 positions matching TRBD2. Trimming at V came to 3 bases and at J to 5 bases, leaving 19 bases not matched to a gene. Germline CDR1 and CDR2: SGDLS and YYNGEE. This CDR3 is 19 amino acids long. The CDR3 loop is CASSARTKAGTSRDNEQFF. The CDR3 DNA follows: TGTGCCAGCAGCGCGCGGACAAAGGCGGGGACTAGTCGCGACAATGAGCAGTTCTTC.

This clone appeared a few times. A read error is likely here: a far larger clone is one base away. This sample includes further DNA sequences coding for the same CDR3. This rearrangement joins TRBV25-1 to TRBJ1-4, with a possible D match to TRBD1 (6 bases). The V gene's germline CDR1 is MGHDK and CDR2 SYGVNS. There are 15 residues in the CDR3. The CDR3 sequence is CASSGTDSFNEKLFF. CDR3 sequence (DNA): TGTGCCAGTAGTGGGACGGACAGCTTTAATGAAAAACTGTTTTTT.

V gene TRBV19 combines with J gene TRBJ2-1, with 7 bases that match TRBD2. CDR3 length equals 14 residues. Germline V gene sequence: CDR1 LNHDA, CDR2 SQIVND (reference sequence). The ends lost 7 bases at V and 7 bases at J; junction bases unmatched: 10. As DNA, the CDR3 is TGTGCCAGTATGGCGGGAGTAAATAGGAATGAGCAGTTCTTC. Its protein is CASMAGVNRNEQFF.

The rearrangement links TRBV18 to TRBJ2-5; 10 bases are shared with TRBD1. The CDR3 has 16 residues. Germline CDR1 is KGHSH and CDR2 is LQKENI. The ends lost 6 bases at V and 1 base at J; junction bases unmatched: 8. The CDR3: CASSLRTGGPQETQYF. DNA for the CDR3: TGTGCCAGCTCTCTCCGGACAGGGGGACCCCAAGAGACCCAGTACTTC. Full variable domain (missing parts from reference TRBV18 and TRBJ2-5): NAGVMQNPRHLVRRRGQEARLRCSPMKGHSHVYWYRQLPEEGLKFMVYLQKENIIDESGMPKERFSAEFPKEGPSILRIQQVVRGDSAAYFCASSLRTGGPQETQYFGPGTRLLVL.

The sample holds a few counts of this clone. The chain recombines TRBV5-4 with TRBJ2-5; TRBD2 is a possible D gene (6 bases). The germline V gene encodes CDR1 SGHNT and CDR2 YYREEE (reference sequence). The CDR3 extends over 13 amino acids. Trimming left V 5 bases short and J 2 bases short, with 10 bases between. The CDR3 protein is CASSPTRQETQYF. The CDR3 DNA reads TGTGCCAGCAGTCCGACTAGGCAAGAGACCCAGTACTTC. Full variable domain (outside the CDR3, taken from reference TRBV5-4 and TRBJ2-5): ETGVTQSPTHLIKTRGQQVTLRCSSQSGHNTVSWYQQALGQGPQFIFQYYREEENGRGNFPPRFSGLQFPNYSSELNVNALELDDSALYLCASSPTRQETQYFGPGTRLLVL.

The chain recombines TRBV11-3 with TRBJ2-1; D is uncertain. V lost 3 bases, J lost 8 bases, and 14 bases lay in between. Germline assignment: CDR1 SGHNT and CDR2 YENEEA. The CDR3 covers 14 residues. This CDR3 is CASSLSRLSDEQFF. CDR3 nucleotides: TGTGCCAGCAGCTTGAGCAGGCTCTCGGATGAGCAGTTCTTC.

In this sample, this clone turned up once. The CDR3 sequence is CASSPRSGQGIPGYTF. The CDR3 nucleotides read TGTGCCAGCAGCCCGCGATCGGGACAGGGGATACCTGGCTACACCTTC. The chain couples TRBV14 to TRBJ1-2; 10 bases are a match to TRBD1. In germline, CDR1 is SGHDN, CDR2 FVKESK. The CDR3 contains 16 residues. Trimming cost V 4 bases and J 7 bases; bases outside gene matches: 12.

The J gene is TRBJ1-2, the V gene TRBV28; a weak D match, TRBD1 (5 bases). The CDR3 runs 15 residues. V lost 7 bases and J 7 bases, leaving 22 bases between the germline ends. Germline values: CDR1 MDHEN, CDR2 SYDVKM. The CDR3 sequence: CASTSPEGNRAGYTF. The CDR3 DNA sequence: TGTGCCAGCACTTCTCCGGAGGGGAATCGAGCTGGCTACACCTTC.

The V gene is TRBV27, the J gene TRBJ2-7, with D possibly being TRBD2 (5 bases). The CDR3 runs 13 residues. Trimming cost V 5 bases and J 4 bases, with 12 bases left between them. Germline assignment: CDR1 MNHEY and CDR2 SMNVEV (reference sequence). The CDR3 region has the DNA TGTGCCAGCAGTCGGGATGGACTTTACGAGCAGTACTTC. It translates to CASSRDGLYEQYF.

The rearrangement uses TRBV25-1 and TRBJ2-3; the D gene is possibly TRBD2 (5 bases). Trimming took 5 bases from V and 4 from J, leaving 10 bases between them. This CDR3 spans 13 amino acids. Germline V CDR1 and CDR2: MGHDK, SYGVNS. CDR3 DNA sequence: TGTGCCAGCAGTCAAGCGGCGTCAGATACGCAGTATTTT. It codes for CASSQAASDTQYF.

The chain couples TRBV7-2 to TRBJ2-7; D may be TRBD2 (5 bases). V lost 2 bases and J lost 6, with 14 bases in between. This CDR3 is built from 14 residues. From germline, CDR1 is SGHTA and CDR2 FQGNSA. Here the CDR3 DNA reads TGTGCCAGCAGCTTAAGCGGACGACGAGGCGAGCAGTACGTC. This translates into CASSLSGRRGEQYV.

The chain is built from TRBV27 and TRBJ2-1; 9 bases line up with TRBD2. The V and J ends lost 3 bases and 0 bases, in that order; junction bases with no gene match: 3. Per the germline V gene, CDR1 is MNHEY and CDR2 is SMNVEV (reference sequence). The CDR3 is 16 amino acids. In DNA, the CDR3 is TGTGCCAGCAGTTTTAGCGGGGGCAGCTCCTACAATGAGCAGTTCTTC. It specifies CASSFSGGSSYNEQFF.

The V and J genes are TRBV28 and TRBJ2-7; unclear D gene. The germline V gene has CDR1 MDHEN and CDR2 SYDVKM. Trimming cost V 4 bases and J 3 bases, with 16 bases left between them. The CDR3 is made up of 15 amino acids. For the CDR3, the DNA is TGTGCCAGCAGTTCACAACCCCGTTTCCACTACGAGCAGTACTTC. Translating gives CASSSQPRFHYEQYF.

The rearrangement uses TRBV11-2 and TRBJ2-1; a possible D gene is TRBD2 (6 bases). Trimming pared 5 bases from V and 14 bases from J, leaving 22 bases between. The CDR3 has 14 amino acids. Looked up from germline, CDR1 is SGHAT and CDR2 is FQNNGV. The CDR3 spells CASSTPSGPGWEFF. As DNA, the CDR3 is TGTGCCAGCAGCACACCCAGCGGGCCAGGGTGGGAGTTCTTC.

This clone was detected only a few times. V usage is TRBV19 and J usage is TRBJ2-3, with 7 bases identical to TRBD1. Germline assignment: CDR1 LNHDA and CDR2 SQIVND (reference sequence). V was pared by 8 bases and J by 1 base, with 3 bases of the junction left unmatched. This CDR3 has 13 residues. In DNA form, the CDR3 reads TGTGCCAGTGGAGGACAGGGCACAGATACGCAGTATTTT. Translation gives CASGGQGTDTQYF.

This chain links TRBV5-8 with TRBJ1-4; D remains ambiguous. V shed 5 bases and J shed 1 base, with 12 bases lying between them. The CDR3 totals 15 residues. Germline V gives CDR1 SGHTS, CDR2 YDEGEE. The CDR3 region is CASSSYGGTNEKLFF. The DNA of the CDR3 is TGTGCCAGCAGTAGCTATGGAGGAACTAATGAAAAACTGTTTTTT.

The DNA of the CDR3 is TGCAGTGCAACTCAGGGTAACGAGCAGTACTTC. This sequence encodes CSATQGNEQYF. V usage is TRBV20-1 and J usage is TRBJ2-7, with D possibly matching TRBD1 (5 bases). The CDR3 covers 11 residues. V lost 6 bases to trimming and J lost 5 bases, with 11 bases between them. CDR1 and CDR2 from the germline V gene are DFQATT and SNEGSKA (reference sequence).

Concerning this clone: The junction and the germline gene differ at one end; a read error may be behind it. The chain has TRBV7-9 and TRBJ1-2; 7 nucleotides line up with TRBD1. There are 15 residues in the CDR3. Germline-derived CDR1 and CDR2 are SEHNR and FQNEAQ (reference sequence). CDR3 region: CSSSLGVRGDYGYTF. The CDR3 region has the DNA TGTTCCAGCAGCTTAGGGGTCAGGGGGGACTATGGCTACACCTTC.